The next 24 T cell receptor beta chains were all read from a single sample in a study of T cells expressing NK-cell markers. TCRdb re-called the 5' RACE reads and catalogs CDR3 proteins one per entry, DNA excluded. This repertoire includes hundreds of thousands of distinct CDR3 sequences. The sequenced sample consisted of blood T cells: a sorted CD56 or NKG2C T cell subset, CD4+ or CD8+ T cells, or bulk PBMC T cells (not recorded which). The receptors derive from a woman between 18 and 70 years old in good health.

The CDR3 loop is CASSPSPDTQYF. V usage is TRBV18 and J usage is TRBJ2-3; TCRdb's assignment of TRBD1 cannot be checked, as there is no DNA. This CDR3 spans 12 amino acids. In germline, CDR1 is KGHSH, CDR2 LQKENI.

The chain carries TRBV20-1 and TRBJ2-1; absent DNA, TCRdb's TRBD1 call cannot be checked. CDR1 and CDR2 (germline): DFQATT, SNEGSKA (reference sequence). This CDR3 spans 17 amino acids. CDR3: CSALNPLSGSGVNEQFF.

This CDR3 reads CASSSRTSGGPNTGELFF. This rearrangement joins TRBV11-1 to TRBJ2-2; TCRdb's D call, TRBD2, is unchecked because there is no DNA. Germline V gene sequence: CDR1 SGHAT, CDR2 FQDESV (reference sequence). The length of the CDR3 is 18 residues. The full variable domain, completed using reference TRBV11-1 and TRBJ2-2, is EAEVAQSPRYKITEKSQAVAFWCDPISGHATLYWYRQILGQGPELLVQFQDESVVDDSQLPKDRFSAERLKGVDSTLKIQPAELGDSAMYLCASSSRTSGGPNTGELFFGEGSRLTVL.

The rearrangement joins TRBV12-3 or TRBV12-4 to TRBJ2-1; the TCRdb D gene call, TRBD2, has no DNA to confirm it. The CDR3 covers 16 residues. The CDR3 is CASSSGRGGWTNEQFF.

J is TRBJ2-3 and V is TRBV3-1; TCRdb designates TRBD2, a call that cannot be tested without DNA. Germline CDR1 LGHDT, CDR2 YNNKEL (reference sequence). This CDR3 spans 18 amino acids. This CDR3 reads CASSQVEPSALTRDTQYF.

This chain uses TRBV20-1 with TRBJ2-2; the D call from TCRdb, TRBD2, cannot be confirmed without DNA. The germline CDR1 and CDR2 sequences are DFQATT and SNEGSKA (reference sequence). This CDR3 comprises 16 residues. This chain's CDR3 is CSARDRREGGAGELFF.

The rearrangement joins TRBV30 to TRBJ2-7. The CDR3 spans 13 residues. Germline lookup yields CDR1 GTSNPN and CDR2 SVGIG (reference sequence). The CDR3 is CAWLPAETYEQYF.

The rearrangement links TRBV30 to TRBJ2-1; TCRdb lists TRBD2, though no DNA is available to test this call. CDR1 is GTSNPN, CDR2 SVGIG, per germline (reference sequence). The CDR3 has 15 amino acids. This CDR3 is CAWSDQGLGDNEQFF.

V and J are TRBV5-1 and TRBJ1-5; no DNA is available, so the TRBD1 call from TCRdb remains unchecked. This CDR3 spans 15 amino acids. CDR1 and CDR2 from the germline V gene are SGHRS and YFSETQ. The CDR3 is CASSLGDRSNQPQHF.

Here the CDR3 reads CASSLAPSGTSNEKLFF. The J gene is TRBJ1-4, the V gene TRBV7-2. Germline V gene data show CDR1 as SGHTA and CDR2 as FQGNSA. CDR3 length: 17 residues.

The chain links TRBV5-1 to TRBJ2-2; absent DNA, TCRdb's TRBD2 call cannot be checked. The CDR3 spans 16 residues. CDR1 and CDR2 from the germline V gene are SGHRS and YFSETQ. CDR3 in amino acids: CASSLDGGRNTGELFF.

The V and J genes are TRBV30 and TRBJ2-1. Germline lookup yields CDR1 GTSNPN and CDR2 SVGIG (reference sequence). The CDR3 consists of 12 residues. The CDR3 spells CAWSETRNEQFF.

The genes are TRBV2 and TRBJ2-3. Germline V lookup: CDR1 SNHLY, CDR2 FYNNEI. This CDR3 contains 12 residues. CDR3 protein: CASTASGDTQYF. The full variable domain, rest sourced from reference TRBV2 and TRBJ2-3, is EPEVTQTPSHQVTQMGQEVILRCVPISNHLYFYWYRQILGQKVEFLVSFYNNEISEKSEIFDDQFSVERPDGSNFTLKIRSTKLEDSAMYFCASTASGDTQYFGPGTRLTVL.

This chain connects TRBV19 to TRBJ2-1; TCRdb's D gene call, TRBD2, goes unchecked for lack of DNA. CDR1 and CDR2 (germline): LNHDA, SQIVND (reference sequence). The CDR3 is made up of 18 amino acids. CDR3 sequence reads: CASSMSSRGTSGINEQFF.

The gene calls are TRBV12-3 or TRBV12-4 and TRBJ2-2; checking the TCRdb D call of TRBD1 is not possible without DNA. The CDR3 runs 14 residues. CDR3: CASSPGTLAGELFF.

This sequence joins TRBV9 and TRBJ2-2; the D call of TRBD1 rests on TCRdb alone, since no DNA is present to check it. CDR1 SGDLS and CDR2 YYNGEE come from the germline V gene. The CDR3 has 16 amino acids. CDR3 loop: CASSPAGGTSTGELFF.

The rearrangement uses TRBV4-2 and TRBJ2-1; TCRdb indicates TRBD2, and absent DNA this call remains unverified. Germline-derived CDR1 and CDR2 are LGHNA and YNFKEQ. CDR3 length: 15 residues. The CDR3 reads CASSQELAAYNEQFF.

This chain links TRBV7-3 with TRBJ1-5. The CDR3 is 15 amino acids. Germline CDR1 is SGHTA and CDR2 is FQGTGA. The CDR3 loop reads CASSLSGMVNQPQHF.

This chain joins TRBV3-1 and TRBJ2-2; there is no DNA to check the TCRdb D call of TRBD2. Germline V gene sequence: CDR1 LGHDT, CDR2 YNNKEL (reference sequence). The CDR3 extends over 15 amino acids. CDR3: CASSPSGLAGGELFF.

V usage is TRBV28 and J usage is TRBJ2-1; TCRdb returns TRBD1, unconfirmable since there is no DNA. The CDR3 runs to 13 residues. CDR1 and CDR2 from the germline V gene are MDHEN and SYDVKM. CDR3 amino acids: CASRDQGGNEQFF.

This chain joins TRBV29-1 and TRBJ2-1; TCRdb's D call of TRBD1 is untestable without DNA. The CDR3 extends over 14 amino acids. Per the germline V gene, CDR1 is SQVTM and CDR2 is ANQGSEA. The chain's CDR3 is CSAADAPRYNEQFF.

This chain connects TRBV4-1 to TRBJ2-3; with no DNA, the TCRdb D assignment of TRBD1 cannot be verified. The CDR3 consists of 17 residues. Per the germline V gene, CDR1 is MGHRA and CDR2 is YSYEKL. The CDR3 here is CASSQATGTQYTDTQYF.

V and J are TRBV20-1 and TRBJ2-3; lacking DNA, the TRBD2 call made by TCRdb goes unchecked. CDR3 length equals 15 residues. The germline gives CDR1 DFQATT, CDR2 SNEGSKA (reference sequence). CDR3: CSAALAGGITDTQYF.

The CDR3 here is CASLQFSGANVLTF. The chain carries TRBV2 and TRBJ2-6. This CDR3 comprises 14 residues. CDR1 is SNHLY and CDR2 is FYNNEI in the germline V gene.